This TCR beta chain was identified in a study of vaccination and CD4 T cells after COVID-19. With the Oncomine TCR Beta short-read assay, DNA from cultured CD4+ T cells was sequenced. TCRdb used MiXCR to reprocess the PCR reads, holding one entry per CDR3 protein. This table has some 3,900 distinct CDR3 sequences, under 20% appearing once. CDR1 and CDR2 from the germline V gene are SGHAT and FQNNGV. The CDR3 runs 15 residues. After removal of 5 bases from V and 4 bases from J, the junction contained 9 bases not matched to a gene. This clonotype is classed as large (0.1 to 1%). Its matching antigen is unknown. The treatment was: approximately 11-day PBMC culture with coronavirus spike peptide pools or control peptides (ViraFEST assay).

Sequences were obtained from CD4+ T cells from blood, cultured in vitro. The receptor comes from a human donor who had recovered from COVID-19. The rearrangement joins TRBV11-2 to TRBJ2-5; 8 bases agree with TRBD2. CDR3 loop: CASSPGGTRTETQYF. For the CDR3, the DNA is TGTGCCAGCAGCCCCGGCGGGACTAGAACAGAGACCCAGTACTTC. Filled out from reference TRBV11-2 and TRBJ2-5, the complete variable domain reads EAGVAQSPRYKIIEKRQSVAFWCNPISGHATLYWYQQILGQGPKLLIQFQNNGVVDDSQLPKDRFSAERLKGVDSTLKIQPAKLEDSAVYLCASSPGGTRTETQYFGPGTRLLVL.